This entry describes one T cell receptor (beta chain). Some clones are missing from TCRdb's copy, which holds only in-frame ones; the method was immunoSEQ multiplex PCR. The sample lists tens of thousands of clones, 91% occurring once. CDR3 length: 15 residues. Per the germline V gene, CDR1 is MDHEN and CDR2 is SYDVKM. Trimming took 3 bases from V and 5 from J; bases not matched to a gene: 6. This sample is part of a study of T cell changes during pregnancy in multiple sclerosis. This chain links TRBV28 with TRBJ2-1, with 8 positions matching TRBD2. The input for sequencing was peripheral blood, taken in the first trimester of pregnancy. This receptor was taken from a female donor with multiple sclerosis, enrolled in a pregnancy study. CDR3 coding DNA: TGTGCCAGCAGTTTTTGGCGGGAGGACGACAATGAGCAGTTCTTC. Its translation is CASSFWREDDNEQFF.